This passage covers 26 T cell receptor beta chains from one sample sequenced in a study of metastatic and nonmetastatic thyroid tumors. Ahead of thyroid surgery, no patient had received treatment of any kind. Via MiXCR, TCRdb re-called the PCR reads. The top ten hold about 16% of the sample, which has approximately 32,000 clones, about 32% seen once. Sequencing was performed on tumor tissue. The receptors shown here come from a female donor with papillary thyroid cancer or a benign thyroid nodule (not recorded which). Some clones in this sample may be carry-over from other donors' samples.

This chain joins TRBV6-1 and TRBJ2-5; 8 bases are shared with TRBD1. Unmatched junction bases numbered 7, after V lost 0 bases and J lost 4 bases. From germline, CDR1 is MNHNS and CDR2 SASEGT. The CDR3 extends over 16 amino acids. For the CDR3, the DNA is TGTGCCAGCAGTGAAGCAGGCGGCAGGGGGCCAGAGACCCAGTACTTC. Protein sequence: CASSEAGGRGPETQYF.

The J gene is TRBJ1-1, the V gene TRBV5-1; no clear D. Germline V gene sequence: CDR1 SGHRS, CDR2 YFSETQ. This CDR3 has 16 amino acids. Trimming left V 0 bases short and J 4 bases short, with 16 bases between. This CDR3 reads CASSLAVGLGVTEAFF. The CDR3 region has the DNA TGCGCCAGCAGCTTGGCGGTAGGGCTTGGGGTCACTGAAGCTTTCTTT.

The sample holds a few counts of this clone. The rearrangement uses TRBV6-1 and TRBJ2-7; D might be TRBD1 (6 bases). V shed 1 base and J shed 12 bases, with 19 bases lying between them. CDR1 and CDR2 (germline): MNHNS, SASEGT. This CDR3 has 14 amino acids. Here the CDR3 reads CASSEEETGTRLYF. CDR3 DNA sequence: TGTGCCAGCAGTGAAGAAGAGACAGGAACGAGGCTGTACTTC.

The genes are TRBV28 and TRBJ1-2; a possible D gene is TRBD1 (5 bases). CDR1 is MDHEN and CDR2 is SYDVKM in the germline V gene. V dropped 3 bases and J dropped 9 bases, with 17 bases sitting between them. This CDR3 has 14 residues. The CDR3 protein is CASSLYGAPESYTF. CDR3 nucleotides: TGTGCCAGCAGTTTGTACGGGGCCCCGGAGAGCTACACCTTC.

This clone occurred once. CDR3 sequence: CASSQTGANVLTF. The CDR3 coding sequence is TGCGCCAGCAGCCAAACTGGGGCCAACGTCCTGACTTTC. The rearrangement uses TRBV4-1 and TRBJ2-6, with D uncertain. V was cut by 2 bases and J by 2 bases, with 1 base left in between. Germline V lookup: CDR1 MGHRA, CDR2 YSYEKL. CDR3 length: 13 residues.

This clone was picked up many times. The chain is built from TRBV20-1 and TRBJ1-2, with D tentatively TRBD1 (6 bases). CDR1 and CDR2 (germline): DFQATT, SNEGSKA (reference sequence). This CDR3 region has 14 residues. Trimming removed 1 base from V and 1 base from J, with 10 bases in between. The CDR3 protein is CSARVGANNYGYTF. CDR3 sequence (DNA): TGCAGTGCTAGAGTGGGGGCTAATAACTATGGCTACACCTTC.

The J gene is TRBJ2-7, the V gene TRBV6-1; the D is unclear. The CDR3 totals 14 residues. Germline CDR1 and CDR2: MNHNS and SASEGT. Trimming left V 6 bases short and J 5 bases short, with 17 bases between. CDR3 in DNA: TGTGCCAGCAGCCCAATCCACAGAGATAACGAGCAGTACTTC. Its protein product is CASSPIHRDNEQYF.

This clone came up a few times. The chain is built from TRBV12-3 or TRBV12-4 and TRBJ1-2; 9 positions agree with TRBD1. CDR3 length equals 13 residues. J gave up 7 bases and V 6 bases, and 6 bases lay outside the gene matches. CDR3 amino acids: CASRSTGGGGYTF. As DNA, the CDR3 is TGTGCCAGCAGGTCTACAGGGGGCGGTGGCTACACCTTC.

This chain links TRBV7-9 with TRBJ2-7, with a weak D call TRBD1 (6 bases). V gave up 7 bases and J gave up 4 bases, with 20 bases separating them. The CDR3 has 15 residues. Germline V gene lookup returns CDR1 SEHNR and CDR2 FQNEAQ (reference sequence). CDR3 DNA sequence: TGTGCCAGCACCAAATGGGGGCAGGGCAATTACGAGCAGTACTTC. This sequence encodes CASTKWGQGNYEQYF.

The chain uses TRBV7-8 and TRBJ2-5; D remains ambiguous. The germline V and J ends were trimmed by 5 bases and 4 bases, with 14 bases remaining between them. This CDR3 region has 14 residues. Germline assignment: CDR1 SGHVS and CDR2 FQNEAQ. The CDR3 here is CASSQMGNGETQYF. CDR3 bases: TGTGCCAGCAGCCAAATGGGTAACGGAGAGACCCAGTACTTC.

The V call is TRBV6-1, the J call TRBJ2-7, with TRBD1 matching over 9 bases. V lost 6 bases and J lost 5; bases outside the gene matches: 11. Germline CDR1 reads MNHNS; CDR2 reads SASEGT. This CDR3 comprises 15 residues. For the CDR3, the DNA is TGTGCCAGCAGCGAACCTTTGGACAGGGGCCACGAGCAGTACTTC. Its translation is CASSEPLDRGHEQYF.

V and J are TRBV24-1 and TRBJ2-7; the match to TRBD2 covers 11 bases. The V and J ends lost 4 bases and 6 bases, in that order; junction bases with no gene match: 13. Germline-derived CDR1 and CDR2 are KGHDR and SFDVKD. CDR3 length equals 17 residues. The CDR3 sequence is CATSDGGGPSGRREQYF. The CDR3 coding sequence is TGTGCCACCAGTGACGGGGGGGGCCCTAGCGGGAGGCGCGAGCAGTACTTC.

The chain employs TRBV6-1 and TRBJ2-7, with D possibly being TRBD2 (7 bases). This CDR3 contains 14 residues. From germline, CDR1 is MNHNS and CDR2 SASEGT. The ends were cut back, 6 bases at V and 5 bases at J, with 17 bases in the middle. The CDR3 nucleotides read TGTGCCAGCAGACAAGTCGGGGGGCAGGACGAGCAGTACTTC. Amino acids: CASRQVGGQDEQYF.

The chain joins TRBV5-1 to TRBJ1-6; unclear D gene. V lost 7 bases to trimming and J lost 0 bases, with 14 bases between them. Per germline, CDR1 SGHRS and CDR2 YFSETQ. The CDR3 runs 16 residues. As DNA, the CDR3 is TGCGCCAGCGCCCCCGAGCCGGGCTCCTATAATTCACCCCTCCACTTT. This encodes CASAPEPGSYNSPLHF.

CDR3 DNA: TGTGCCACCATCAGGTGGACAGTTTCCTACGAGCAGTACTTC. Translating gives CATIRWTVSYEQYF. V usage is TRBV15 and J usage is TRBJ2-7; TRBD1 might be the D (6 bases). Germline V lookup: CDR1 LNHNV, CDR2 YYDKDF (reference sequence). V was shortened by 7 bases and J by 1 base, with 14 bases between the two germline ends. The CDR3 consists of 14 residues.

Only a few counts were recorded for this clone. This sequence joins TRBV15 and TRBJ2-7; D may be TRBD1 or TRBD2 (5 bases each). V was clipped by 4 bases and J by 6 bases, with 13 bases between them. Germline values: CDR1 LNHNV, CDR2 YYDKDF (reference sequence). This CDR3 has 13 residues. Here the CDR3 DNA reads TGTGCCACCAGCATGGCAGGGAGAGTCGAGCAGTACTTC. As protein: CATSMAGRVEQYF.

The chain employs TRBV20-1 and TRBJ2-3; the D is unclear. Germline values: CDR1 DFQATT, CDR2 SNEGSKA (reference sequence). V was clipped by 8 bases and J by 2 bases, with 23 bases between them. This CDR3 region has 16 residues. CDR3 coding DNA: TGCAGTTGCACCAACATGCTAGGGTTCCCCACAGATACGCAGTATTTT. Its protein is CSCTNMLGFPTDTQYF.

This clone was detected only a few times. The chain combines TRBV6-5 with TRBJ2-7; TRBD1 agrees at 7 bases. CDR3 length: 14 residues. CDR1 is MNHEY, CDR2 SVGAGI, per germline. After removal of 4 bases from V and 0 bases from J, the junction contained 3 bases not matched to a gene. The CDR3 loop reads CASSSRGNSYEQYF. The CDR3 nucleotides read TGTGCCAGCAGTTCCAGGGGGAACTCCTACGAGCAGTACTTC.

The CDR3 reads CASSLVTGAGETQYF. The CDR3, as DNA: TGCGCCAGCAGCTTGGTTACAGGGGCTGGGGAGACCCAGTACTTC. V gene TRBV5-1 combines with J gene TRBJ2-5; 7 bases line up with TRBD1. CDR1 and CDR2 from the germline V gene are SGHRS and YFSETQ. CDR3 length equals 15 residues. V shed 0 bases and J 5 bases; nucleotides not matched to a gene: 7.

The V call is TRBV5-1, the J call TRBJ2-1, with a weak D call TRBD2 (5 bases). The CDR3 consists of 13 residues. Looked up from germline, CDR1 is SGHRS and CDR2 is YFSETQ. V lost 1 base, J lost 8 bases, and 10 bases lay in between. The CDR3 DNA sequence: TGCGCCAGCAGCTTGTCGGGAAAAGATGAGCAGTTCTTC. This gives the protein CASSLSGKDEQFF.

This clone was seen more than once but under ten times. The genes are TRBV20-1 and TRBJ2-7; tentatively, D is TRBD1 (6 bases). Trimming stripped 1 base from V and 6 bases from J, with 19 bases between. The CDR3 contains 15 residues. Germline CDR1 is DFQATT and CDR2 is SNEGSKA (reference sequence). CDR3 in amino acids: CSARGDTRSSREQYF. DNA for the CDR3: TGCAGTGCTAGAGGGGACACCAGGTCCAGCCGCGAGCAGTACTTC.

This chain uses TRBV5-1 with TRBJ2-3; 13 bases map to TRBD2. The CDR3 has 16 amino acids. Germline-derived CDR1 and CDR2 are SGHRS and YFSETQ. The ends lost 1 base at V and 5 bases at J; junction bases unmatched: 4. Here the CDR3 DNA reads TGCGCCAGCAGCTTGACTAGCGGGAGGGTTCAAGATACGCAGTATTTT. This encodes CASSLTSGRVQDTQYF.

This clone was seen a few times. This rearrangement joins TRBV10-1 to TRBJ2-3; the D gene is possibly TRBD2 (5 bases). Germline V CDR1 and CDR2: WNHNN, SYGVQD (reference sequence). The CDR3 covers 13 residues. V gave up 5 bases and J gave up 0 bases, with 6 bases separating them. CDR3 sequence (DNA): TGCGCCAGCAGTCCGGGGAGCACAGATACGCAGTATTTT. It translates to CASSPGSTDTQYF.

The gene calls are TRBV5-1 and TRBJ2-6; D gene uncertain. The CDR3 length is 9 residues. Germline loops: CDR1 SGHRS, CDR2 YFSETQ. V was shortened by 0 bases and J by 18 bases, with 4 bases between the two germline ends. CDR3 sequence: CASSLAGTF. CDR3 DNA sequence: TGCGCCAGCAGCTTGGCGGGGACTTTC.

This clone was counted a few times. The chain links TRBV28 to TRBJ1-2; tentative D call: TRBD1 (5 bases). The germline V and J ends were trimmed by 8 bases and 5 bases, with 18 bases remaining between them. In germline, CDR1 is MDHEN, CDR2 SYDVKM. This CDR3 has 14 amino acids. CDR3 sequence reads: CASSRQWGRYGYTF. The CDR3, as DNA: TGTGCCAGCTCCCGACAGTGGGGACGGTATGGCTACACCTTC.

This clone was seen a handful of times. The rearrangement joins TRBV28 to TRBJ2-7, with TRBD1 identical over 7 bases. Germline V gene data show CDR1 as MDHEN and CDR2 as SYDVKM. The junction had 7 bases not matched to a gene; V was cut back by 8 bases and J by 3 bases. The CDR3 is 13 residues long. The CDR3 coding sequence is TGTGCCAGCCGAGACAGGGTAAGCTACGAGCAGTACTTC. Translated, it gives CASRDRVSYEQYF.